This entry lists 25 T cell receptor beta chains sequenced from one sample in a study of human T cells and chemical hapten exposure. TCRdb used MiXCR to reprocess the RACE reads, holding one entry per CDR3 protein. The profile shows around 120,000 distinct CDR3 sequences, approximately 12% of them singletons. Time point: pre-sensitization, week 0. The treatment is: therapeutic diphenylcyclopropenone sensitization with weekly scalp DPC. Source: whole blood, taken in connection with sensitization to the hapten diphenylcyclopropenone (DPC). The source of these receptors is a woman between 18 and 29 years old with alopecia areata. Some clones in this sample may be carry-over from other donors' samples.

This clonotype has a count of ten or more. The rearrangement uses TRBV11-2 and TRBJ2-2; no clear D gene. The length of the CDR3 is 16 residues. Trimming took off 1 base at V and 3 bases at J, with 12 bases between the two ends. The germline V gene has CDR1 SGHAT and CDR2 FQNNGV. CDR3 sequence: CASSLVPRFYTGELFF. CDR3 sequence (DNA): TGTGCCAGCAGCTTAGTGCCCAGGTTTTACACCGGGGAGCTGTTTTTT.

In this sample, this clonotype turned up a few times. The rearrangement links TRBV11-3 to TRBJ2-7; D might be TRBD2 (6 bases). The ends were cut back, 3 bases at V and 5 bases at J, with 11 bases in the middle. The CDR3 spans 13 residues. Germline lookup yields CDR1 SGHNT and CDR2 YENEEA. CDR3 sequence (DNA): TGTGCCAGCAGCTTGGAGGGAGGACACGAGCAGTACTTC. Residues: CASSLEGGHEQYF.

In nucleotides, the CDR3 is TGTGCCAGCAGTGACTCGGGGACAGACAGATTATATGGCTACACCTTC. Protein product: CASSDSGTDRLYGYTF. The V gene is TRBV6-4, the J gene TRBJ1-2; 7 nucleotides align to TRBD1. CDR1 and CDR2 from the germline V gene are MRHNA and SNTAGT. This CDR3 contains 16 residues. J lost 5 bases, V lost 0 bases, and 9 bases had no gene match.

For the CDR3, the DNA is TGCAGTGCTAGTAGATCTAGCGCTAACACCGGGGAGCTGTTTTTT. Residues: CSASRSSANTGELFF. The chain is built from TRBV20-1 and TRBJ2-2; a weak D match, TRBD2 (6 bases). The CDR3 covers 15 residues. Germline V lookup: CDR1 DFQATT, CDR2 SNEGSKA (reference sequence). With 3 bases removed from V and 2 bases from J, the gap between germline ends came to 13 bases.

This chain connects TRBV11-3 to TRBJ2-1, with 9 nucleotides matching TRBD1. The CDR3 extends over 18 amino acids. Germline CDR1 SGHNT, CDR2 YENEEA. Losses at the gene ends were 2 bases for V and 6 bases for J; bases not matched to a gene: 14. The CDR3 coding sequence is TGTGCCAGCAGCTTAAATCTGTTCACAGGGGGCGAAGGCAATGAGCAGTTCTTC. This encodes CASSLNLFTGGEGNEQFF.

The chain uses TRBV6-2 or TRBV6-3 and TRBJ2-3; the match to TRBD2 covers 8 bases. V trimming: 2 bases; J trimming: 9 bases; junction bases outside the gene matches: 13. Germline V gene sequence: CDR1 MNHEY, CDR2 SVGEGT. The CDR3 is made up of 16 amino acids. This CDR3 reads CASSYGRAGVRKTQYF. The CDR3 DNA sequence: TGTGCCAGCAGTTACGGGAGAGCGGGGGTCCGGAAAACGCAGTATTTT.

This clonotype turned up a few times. The rearrangement uses TRBV5-1 and TRBJ1-1, with a possible D match to TRBD1 (6 bases). Germline assignment: CDR1 SGHRS and CDR2 YFSETQ. Trimming cost V 1 base and J 7 bases, with 8 bases left between them. The CDR3 has 12 residues. The CDR3 nucleotides read TGCGCCAGCAGCTTGTCAGGGGTTGAAGCTTTCTTT. It translates to CASSLSGVEAFF.

This chain's CDR3 is CASSPPAGKSYEQYF. The DNA for the CDR3 is TGTGCCAGCAGTCCACCAGCAGGGAAATCCTACGAGCAGTACTTC. The chain combines TRBV7-9 with TRBJ2-7; perhaps TRBD1 as D (5 bases). The CDR3 covers 15 residues. The V and J ends lost 6 bases and 1 base respectively, with 16 bases between them. CDR1 and CDR2 from the germline V gene are SEHNR and FQNEAQ (reference sequence).

This chain links TRBV4-3 with TRBJ1-6, with 7 bases identical to TRBD1. The CDR3 is 16 amino acids. Germline lookup yields CDR1 LGHNA and CDR2 YSLEER. J was trimmed by 10 bases and V by 2 bases; bases with no gene match: 11. This chain's CDR3 is CASSQNQGGADSPLHF. The CDR3, as DNA: TGCGCCAGCAGCCAAAACCAGGGGGGCGCGGACTCACCCCTCCACTTT.

This clonotype has only a few counts. The chain couples TRBV20-1 to TRBJ2-7; TRBD1 aligns across 11 bases. With V trimmed by 6 bases and J by 4 bases, 8 bases remained unmatched. CDR3 size: 14 residues. The germline V gene has CDR1 DFQATT and CDR2 SNEGSKA (reference sequence). The CDR3 nucleotides read TGCAGTGCCCATCAAGGACAGGGGGCTTACGAGCAGTACTTC. Residues: CSAHQGQGAYEQYF.

This clonotype was observed many times. This chain connects TRBV7-2 to TRBJ2-3, with TRBD2 identical over 13 bases. J lost 2 bases, V lost 5 bases, and 7 bases had no gene match. Germline CDR1 SGHTA, CDR2 FQGNSA. The CDR3 runs to 17 residues. The CDR3, as DNA: TGTGCCAGCAGCCAAGGGACTAGCGGGGAGCTCACAGATACGCAGTATTTT. Translation: CASSQGTSGELTDTQYF.

Only one count was recorded for this clonotype. A read error is possible here, since a much larger clone lies one base away. This sequence joins TRBV7-9 and TRBJ1-2, with TRBD1 matching 8 bases. Germline CDR1 and CDR2: SEHNR and FQNEAQ (reference sequence). This CDR3 is built from 16 residues. After removal of 3 bases from V and 5 bases from J, the junction contained 11 bases not matched to a gene. CDR3 coding DNA: TGTGCCAGCAGCTTTCTCGGGACAGGTGATCGGTATGGCTACACCTTC. Amino acids: CASSFLGTGDRYGYTF.

In regard to this clonotype: A much more abundant neighbour one base away suggests this may be a read error. This sequence joins TRBV10-2 and TRBJ1-4; D is possibly TRBD1 (5 bases). Germline values: CDR1 WSHSY, CDR2 SAAADI. CDR3 length: 14 amino acids. CDR3 bases: TGCGCCAACAGTGCGATTAAGGGGTTGAATTTGCTGTTTTTT. The encoded protein is CANSAIKGLNLLFF.

This clonotype appeared many times. The chain has TRBV19 and TRBJ2-2; TRBD1 matches at 10 bases. Germline trimming cut 5 bases from V and 3 bases from J; bases unmatched to any gene: 9. The CDR3 totals 17 residues. Per the germline V gene, CDR1 is LNHDA and CDR2 is SQIVND (reference sequence). CDR3 loop: CASSGDRGPADTGELFF. CDR3 DNA sequence: TGTGCCAGTAGTGGTGACAGGGGGCCCGCGGACACCGGGGAGCTGTTTTTT.

The chain is built from TRBV4-2 and TRBJ2-2, with a weak D call TRBD1 (5 bases). V gave up 3 bases and J gave up 8 bases, with 13 bases separating them. Germline V lookup: CDR1 LGHNA, CDR2 YNFKEQ. This CDR3 comprises 14 residues. The CDR3 sequence is CASSHFRAPGELFF. CDR3 bases: TGTGCCAGCAGCCATTTCAGGGCTCCAGGGGAGCTGTTTTTT.

This clonotype turned up a few times. The chain carries TRBV20-1 and TRBJ2-6; 7 nucleotides align to TRBD1. This CDR3 comprises 16 residues. Losses at the gene ends were 4 bases for V and 2 bases for J; bases not matched to a gene: 8. Per the germline V gene, CDR1 is DFQATT and CDR2 is SNEGSKA (reference sequence). This CDR3 is CSATPRGQAGANVLTF. The DNA of the CDR3 is TGCAGTGCTACCCCAAGGGGGCAGGCTGGGGCCAACGTCCTGACTTTC.

This clonotype has a handful of counts. The chain joins TRBV5-1 to TRBJ1-1; D ambiguous. The CDR3 length is 14 residues. The V gene lost 4 bases and the J gene lost 6 bases, with 16 bases spanning the gap. The germline V gene encodes CDR1 SGHRS and CDR2 YFSETQ. The CDR3 DNA follows: TGCGCCAGCAGCCCTTTCGCGGGCCCCGCTGAAGCTTTCTTT. This encodes CASSPFAGPAEAFF.

This clonotype has just a few counts. The genes are TRBV29-1 and TRBJ2-3; tentatively, D is TRBD1 (6 bases). V gave up 7 bases and J gave up 2 bases, with 13 bases separating them. Germline CDR1 SQVTM, CDR2 ANQGSEA. CDR3 length: 13 residues. For the CDR3, the DNA is TGCAGCGCCCCGGGACATCTCACAGATACGCAGTATTTT. It specifies CSAPGHLTDTQYF.

The rearrangement uses TRBV28 and TRBJ1-4; D possibly corresponds to TRBD1 (5 bases). Trimming removed 1 base at V and 4 bases at J, with 7 bases between. Germline values: CDR1 MDHEN, CDR2 SYDVKM. This CDR3 region has 14 residues. The CDR3 nucleotides are TGTGCCAGCAGTTTATTGGGGGATAATGAAAAACTGTTTTTT. It codes for CASSLLGDNEKLFF. The full variable domain, its missing parts supplied by reference TRBV28 and TRBJ1-4, is DVKVTQSSRYLVKRTGEKVFLECVQDMDHENMFWYRQDPGLGLRLIYFSYDVKMKEKGDIPEGYSVSREKKERFSLILESASTNQTSMYLCASSLLGDNEKLFFGSGTQLSVL.

There are many counts of this clonotype. V is TRBV20-1 and J is TRBJ2-1; 8 nucleotides line up with TRBD1. This CDR3 has 17 amino acids. J lost 5 bases, V lost 0 bases, and 12 bases had no gene match. Looked up from germline, CDR1 is DFQATT and CDR2 is SNEGSKA (reference sequence). The CDR3 nucleotides are TGCAGTGCTAGAGATAAAAGCGGAAGGACAGGGAACAATGAGCAGTTCTTC. Amino acids: CSARDKSGRTGNNEQFF.

This chain joins TRBV19 and TRBJ1-5; D is unresolved. This CDR3 comprises 14 residues. V was cut by 9 bases and J by 1 base, with 13 bases left in between. The germline V gene encodes CDR1 LNHDA and CDR2 SQIVND (reference sequence). The CDR3 protein is CASKTTESNQPQHF. In DNA, the CDR3 is TGTGCCAGCAAAACGACCGAGAGCAATCAGCCCCAGCATTTT. Based on the CDR3 plus reference TRBV19 and TRBJ1-5, the full variable domain is DGGITQSPKYLFRKEGQNVTLSCEQNLNHDAMYWYRQDPGQGLRLIYYSQIVNDFQKGDIAEGYSVSREKKESFPLTVTSAQKNPTAFYLCASKTTESNQPQHFGDGTRLSIL.

The chain recombines TRBV4-3 with TRBJ1-4, with D maybe TRBD1 (6 bases). V lost 1 base and J 5 bases, leaving 17 bases between the germline ends. Looked up from germline, CDR1 is LGHNA and CDR2 is YSLEER. The CDR3 runs 17 residues. The CDR3 loop is CASSQVRFMGANEKLFF. DNA for the CDR3: TGCGCCAGCAGCCAAGTGCGCTTTATGGGGGCCAATGAAAAACTGTTTTTT.

The rearrangement links TRBV7-4 to TRBJ1-5; no clear D. The V and J ends lost 4 bases and 0 bases respectively, with 10 bases between them. This CDR3 spans 15 amino acids. The germline CDR1 and CDR2 sequences are SGHVT and SQSDAQ. DNA for the CDR3: TGTGCCAGCAGCTGCCTCACCTATAGCAATCAGCCCCAGCATTTT. Its protein product is CASSCLTYSNQPQHF.

V gene TRBV6-2 or TRBV6-3 combines with J gene TRBJ2-7; possibly TRBD1 for D (6 bases). The CDR3 has 13 amino acids. The germline V gene encodes CDR1 MNHEY and CDR2 SVGEGT. Trimming left V 6 bases short and J 0 bases short, with 9 bases between. CDR3 loop: CASSWDTSYEQYF. The CDR3 region has the DNA TGTGCCAGCAGCTGGGACACCTCCTACGAGCAGTACTTC.

CDR3 loop: CASSPHQANTGELFF. The CDR3, as DNA: TGTGCCAGCAGCCCACATCAGGCGAACACCGGGGAGCTGTTTTTT. The chain is built from TRBV3-1 and TRBJ2-2, with D unclear. Trimming stripped 4 bases from V and 0 bases from J, with 9 bases between. This CDR3 has 15 amino acids. Germline CDR1 and CDR2: LGHDT and YNNKEL (reference sequence).